This entry lists 8 T cell receptor beta chains sequenced from one sample in a study of blood T cell repertoires in COVID-19. Clones were read by immunoSEQ multiplex PCR, and TCRdb kept only the in-frame ones, dropping some. The sample yields around 270,000 clones, 80% to 90% seen once. The sample taken for sequencing was peripheral blood. The receptors derive from a woman aged 45-65 years with acute or convalescent COVID-19.

The chain uses TRBV5-6 and TRBJ2-5, with TRBD1 as a possible D gene (6 bases). The germline V gene has CDR1 SGHDT and CDR2 YYEEEE. The V and J ends lost 2 bases and 2 bases respectively, with 13 bases between them. This CDR3 is 15 amino acids long. CDR3 amino acids: CASSFLRTAQETQYF. The CDR3, as DNA: TGTGCCAGCAGCTTTTTGCGGACAGCGCAAGAGACCCAGTACTTC.

This chain uses TRBV15 with TRBJ1-3; D is unresolved. This CDR3 contains 14 residues. The V gene's germline CDR1 is LNHNV and CDR2 YYDKDF (reference sequence). V gave up 3 bases and J gave up 7 bases, with 13 bases separating them. CDR3 DNA sequence: TGTGCCACCAGCAGGGGCGGGGAAAAGAACACCATATATTTT. Amino acid sequence: CATSRGGEKNTIYF.

V and J are TRBV15 and TRBJ1-2, with a weak D call TRBD1 (6 bases). The V end lost 5 bases, the J end lost 7 bases, and 14 bases lay between the germline ends. CDR1 is LNHNV and CDR2 is YYDKDF in the germline V gene (reference sequence). The length of the CDR3 is 13 residues. The CDR3 protein is CATSPRDTAGYTF. The CDR3 DNA sequence: TGTGCCACCAGCCCCCGGGACACAGCTGGCTACACCTTC. Full variable domain (missing parts from reference TRBV15 and TRBJ1-2): DAMVIQNPRYQVTQFGKPVTLSCSQTLNHNVMYWYQQKSSQAPKLLFHYYDKDFNNEADTPDNFQSRRPNTSFCFLDIRSPGLGDTAMYLCATSPRDTAGYTFGSGTRLTVV.

The chain combines TRBV6-5 with TRBJ1-1; TRBD1 aligns across 9 bases. CDR1 and CDR2 (germline): MNHEY, SVGAGI. This CDR3 comprises 15 residues. V lost 5 bases to trimming and J lost 4 bases; unmatched junction nucleotides: 8. The CDR3 DNA follows: TGTGCCAGCAGTAAAAGGACAGGGGTAGGCACTGAAGCTTTCTTT. Protein: CASSKRTGVGTEAFF.

The gene calls are TRBV2 and TRBJ2-7; 11 nucleotides match TRBD2. The V gene end was trimmed by 3 bases and the J gene end by 2 bases; junction bases not matched to a gene: 6. The germline V gene encodes CDR1 SNHLY and CDR2 FYNNEI. The CDR3 has 16 residues. CDR3 in amino acids: CASSEEATSGTYEQYF. The DNA for the CDR3 is TGTGCCAGCAGTGAGGAAGCGACTAGCGGGACCTACGAGCAGTACTTC.

The chain couples TRBV2 to TRBJ2-1, with TRBD2 as a possible D gene (5 bases). The CDR3 loop spans 14 amino acids. The ends were cut back, 7 bases at V and 10 bases at J, with 20 bases in the middle. The germline V gene encodes CDR1 SNHLY and CDR2 FYNNEI. The CDR3 reads CASTLGEISGEQFF. CDR3 DNA sequence: TGTGCCAGCACATTGGGAGAAATATCGGGGGAGCAGTTCTTC.

The chain has TRBV9 and TRBJ2-5; 7 bases agree with TRBD1. Germline V lookup: CDR1 SGDLS, CDR2 YYNGEE. V lost 2 bases and J lost 5; bases outside the gene matches: 9. The CDR3 totals 15 residues. CDR3: CASSVQTGLWETQYF. The DNA for the CDR3 is TGTGCCAGCAGCGTTCAGACAGGGCTGTGGGAGACCCAGTACTTC.

This chain connects TRBV6-5 to TRBJ1-1, with D possibly matching TRBD1 (5 bases). With 4 bases removed from V and 7 bases from J, the gap between germline ends came to 16 bases. The CDR3 has 14 residues. Germline CDR1 and CDR2: MNHEY and SVGAGI. CDR3 nucleotide sequence: TGTGCCAGCAGTTTGGCAGGGTCGGTGGGTGAAGCTTTCTTT. Protein product: CASSLAGSVGEAFF.